This T cell receptor (beta chain) was sequenced for a study of yellow fever vaccine responses in identical twins. As for this clonotype: Its antigen remains unidentified.

TCRdb re-analysed the RT-PCR reads in MiXCR, keeping a single row per CDR3 protein. This repertoire shows fewer than 2,000 distinct CDR3 sequences, around 90% found once; its top ten account for approximately 4.8%. Study observations and caveats: Vaccine-induced T cell responses in twins were reportedly observed to appear partly convergent, partly personalized.

The CDR3 length is 15 residues. V shed 0 bases and J 6 bases; nucleotides not matched to a gene: 5. Germline CDR1 reads DFQATT; CDR2 reads SNEGSKA (reference sequence). The source of this sequence is a woman younger than 30 who received the yellow fever vaccine. The chain links TRBV20-1 to TRBJ2-1; TRBD2 matches 10 bases. The starting material was T cells from blood (PBMCs), unsorted or a sorted subset (not recorded which), obtained before or after yellow fever vaccination (not recorded which). The CDR3 nucleotides are TGCAGTGCTAGAGAACAGCGGGAGGGGATCAATGAGCAGTTCTTC. Translated: CSAREQREGINEQFF.